The 16 T cell receptor beta chains listed next were all sequenced from one sample in a study of neurological immune-mediated disorders (dated by TCRdb to about 2019). Library prep was done by 5' RACE. Sequencing was carried out with an Illumina HiSeq 2500. TCRdb's own reprocessing of the public reads used fastp at Q25 and MiXCR and kept productive beta chains. Identical CDR3 proteins give one entry, which carries the most common genes and DNA. The table for this sample lists 55,000 to 75,000 distinct CDR3 sequences; 2.5% of them were counted only once. The top ten constitute less than 3.5% of the sample. The sample consisted of PBMCs. The receptors shown here come from a man aged 45 to 65 with multiple sclerosis.

The V gene is TRBV6-6, the J gene TRBJ1-6, with TRBD1 identical over 7 bases. Per the germline V gene, CDR1 is MNHNY and CDR2 is SVGAGI (reference sequence). The trim removed 6 bases at V and 5 bases at J, leaving 7 bases unmatched. CDR3 size: 15 residues. For the CDR3, the DNA is TGTGCCAGCAGCCCCCTACAGGGGAATAATTCACCCCTCCACTTT. This codes for CASSPLQGNNSPLHF.

This clonotype was seen repeatedly, ten times or more. This sequence joins TRBV3-1 and TRBJ2-5; a possible D gene is TRBD2 (5 bases). CDR3 length: 13 amino acids. V shed 4 bases and J shed 5 bases, with 11 bases lying between them. CDR1 is LGHDT and CDR2 is YNNKEL in the germline V gene (reference sequence). The CDR3 protein is CASSRPPGETQYF. The CDR3 nucleotides read TGTGCCAGCAGCCGGCCCCCGGGGGAGACCCAGTACTTC.

This clonotype was picked up a small number of times. The CDR3 sequence is CSARDFRLAGASYNEQFF. CDR3 DNA: TGCAGTGCTAGAGATTTCCGACTAGCGGGGGCATCCTACAATGAGCAGTTCTTC. The rearrangement links TRBV20-1 to TRBJ2-1; 12 bases are shared with TRBD2. After removal of 0 bases from V and 1 base from J, the junction contained 7 bases not matched to a gene. This CDR3 is 18 amino acids long. Germline V gene data show CDR1 as DFQATT and CDR2 as SNEGSKA (reference sequence).

This clonotype was counted ten times or more. The genes are TRBV5-4 and TRBJ2-1, with TRBD1 identical over 9 bases. The germline V gene encodes CDR1 SGHNT and CDR2 YYREEE (reference sequence). J gave up 3 bases and V 3 bases, and 1 base lay outside the gene matches. The length of the CDR3 is 14 residues. The CDR3 sequence: CASSSDRGYNEQFF. CDR3 bases: TGTGCCAGCAGCTCGGACAGGGGCTACAATGAGCAGTTCTTC. Based on the CDR3 plus reference TRBV5-4 and TRBJ2-1, the full variable domain is ETGVTQSPTHLIKTRGQQVTLRCSSQSGHNTVSWYQQALGQGPQFIFQYYREEENGRGNFPPRFSGLQFPNYSSELNVNALELDDSALYLCASSSDRGYNEQFFGPGTRLTVL.

The chain has TRBV19 and TRBJ1-1; TRBD1 matches 7 bases. The CDR3 totals 16 residues. Per germline, CDR1 LNHDA and CDR2 SQIVND (reference sequence). The ends lost 4 bases at V and 0 bases at J; junction bases unmatched: 8. The CDR3 region is CASSRQGARMNTEAFF. DNA for the CDR3: TGTGCCAGTAGTAGACAGGGCGCTAGAATGAACACTGAAGCTTTCTTT.

This clonotype has a count of ten or more. V and J are TRBV4-3 and TRBJ2-3, with D possibly called TRBD1 or TRBD2 (5 bases each). Germline V gene lookup returns CDR1 LGHNA and CDR2 YSLEER. This CDR3 has 15 amino acids. The V end lost 0 bases, the J end lost 4 bases, and 11 bases lay between the germline ends. The CDR3 loop reads CASSQDWGRADTQYF. As DNA, the CDR3 is TGCGCCAGCAGCCAAGATTGGGGACGGGCAGATACGCAGTATTTT.

Many counts were recorded for this clonotype. V and J are TRBV20-1 and TRBJ1-2; 9 nucleotides agree with TRBD1. This CDR3 region has 14 residues. Looked up from germline, CDR1 is DFQATT and CDR2 is SNEGSKA (reference sequence). The V gene end was trimmed by 1 base and the J gene end by 7 bases; junction bases not matched to a gene: 7. The DNA for the CDR3 is TGCAGTGCTAGAGTCGCGGACAGGGGATTTGGCTACACCTTC. Translated: CSARVADRGFGYTF.

This clonotype has a count of ten or more. The chain combines TRBV3-1 with TRBJ2-7, with 8 nucleotides matching TRBD2. This CDR3 comprises 13 residues. Germline CDR1 and CDR2: LGHDT and YNNKEL (reference sequence). V was clipped by 5 bases and J by 4 bases; unmatched bases: 4. CDR3 amino acids: CASSATSEYEQYF. The DNA for the CDR3 is TGTGCCAGCAGCGCGACTAGCGAGTACGAGCAGTACTTC.

This clonotype was observed at least ten times. The rearrangement uses TRBV7-2 and TRBJ2-2; tentative D call: TRBD1 (5 bases). CDR1 is SGHTA, CDR2 FQGNSA, per germline. V was shortened by 4 bases and J by 8 bases, with 11 bases between the two germline ends. This CDR3 comprises 13 residues. As DNA, the CDR3 is TGTGCCAGCAGCTCCAGGGTATCTGGGGAGCTGTTTTTT. Its protein product is CASSSRVSGELFF.

The sample holds many counts of this clonotype. The chain has TRBV12-3 or TRBV12-4 and TRBJ2-2; D is ambiguous. The ends were cut back, 7 bases at V and 6 bases at J, with 6 bases in the middle. The CDR3 length is 11 residues. The CDR3 sequence: CASTDPGELFF. CDR3 bases: TGTGCCAGCACCGACCCCGGGGAGCTGTTTTTT.

The CDR3 spells CASSWDRASNQPQHF. Written as DNA, the CDR3 is TGCGCCAGCAGTTGGGACAGGGCTAGCAATCAGCCCCAGCATTTT. The chain carries TRBV10-2 and TRBJ1-5; 9 bases align to TRBD1. The germline V gene has CDR1 WSHSY and CDR2 SAAADI. The ends lost 5 bases at V and 0 bases at J; junction bases unmatched: 2. The CDR3 extends over 15 amino acids.

At least ten counts were recorded for this clonotype. V usage is TRBV4-1 and J usage is TRBJ2-3; 12 bases line up with TRBD2. The CDR3 contains 19 residues. The germline gives CDR1 MGHRA, CDR2 YSYEKL. Trimming removed 2 bases from V and 0 bases from J; junction bases left unmatched: 9. The CDR3 sequence: CASSQKTSGGASSTDTQYF. CDR3 DNA sequence: TGCGCCAGCAGCCAAAAGACTAGCGGGGGTGCTTCTAGCACAGATACGCAGTATTTT.

This clonotype was seen ten or more times. The CDR3 protein is CASSYPTGNTEAFF. In DNA form, the CDR3 reads TGTGCCAGCAGTTACCCGACAGGGAACACTGAAGCTTTCTTT. V and J are TRBV6-2 or TRBV6-3 and TRBJ1-1; possible D gene TRBD1, 6 bases. Germline CDR1 reads MNHEY; CDR2 reads SVGEGT. The CDR3 sequence is 14 residues long. Trimming removed 2 bases at V and 1 base at J, with 8 bases between.

This clonotype was observed many times. The V and J genes are TRBV7-8 and TRBJ2-3; TRBD2 matches at 16 bases. The CDR3 sequence is 20 residues long. Looked up from germline, CDR1 is SGHVS and CDR2 is FQNEAQ. With V trimmed by 3 bases and J by 4 bases, 13 bases remained unmatched. CDR3 region: CASSFWTGLAGGGLADTQYF. As DNA, the CDR3 is TGTGCCAGCAGCTTCTGGACGGGACTAGCGGGGGGGGGTCTCGCAGATACGCAGTATTTT.

This clonotype appeared many times. The chain recombines TRBV12-3 or TRBV12-4 with TRBJ2-7; 8 positions agree with TRBD1. V dropped 6 bases and J dropped 3; count of bases not matched to a gene: 13. This CDR3 has 16 amino acids. The DNA of the CDR3 is TGTGCCAGCAGCGCGTACACCGGGACAGGTTACTACGAGCAGTACTTC. Translated, it gives CASSAYTGTGYYEQYF.

This clonotype was found many times. The V call is TRBV2, the J call TRBJ2-4, with D perhaps matching TRBD1 (6 bases). Looked up from germline, CDR1 is SNHLY and CDR2 is FYNNEI. The CDR3 has 14 amino acids. Trimming cost V 5 bases and J 0 bases, with 8 bases left between them. CDR3 residues: CASSRQVAKNIQYF. Here the CDR3 DNA reads TGTGCCAGCAGTCGACAGGTAGCCAAAAACATTCAGTACTTC.